These T cell receptor beta chains were read from a single sample in a study of blood T cell repertoires in COVID-19. Profiled with immunoSEQ multiplex PCR; TCRdb holds only in-frame clones, not every one. This sample has 35,000 to 55,000 clones, with around 89% found just once. The sample comprised peripheral blood. All receptors derive from a man aged 45 to 65 with active COVID-19. CDR3s include the opening cysteine and the closing phenylalanine or tryptophan. The size of a clone is reported for some rows only, either as once, few or many, or as a class for expanded clones.

abundance: NA; v_gene: TRBV19; j_gene: TRBJ2-5; CDR3aa: CASSQRETQYF
abundance: NA; v_gene: TRBV5-5; j_gene: TRBJ2-2; CDR3aa: CASSRTGGTGELFF
abundance: NA; v_gene: TRBV28; j_gene: TRBJ2-4; CDR3aa: CASSFGSGGKNIQYF
abundance: NA; v_gene: TRBV4-1; j_gene: TRBJ2-7; CDR3aa: CASSHQDGALITYEQYF
abundance: NA; v_gene: TRBV24-1; j_gene: TRBJ2-1; CDR3aa: CATSDSGEPSYNEQFF
abundance: NA; v_gene: TRBV19; j_gene: TRBJ2-3; CDR3aa: CASSEQVSGTDTQYF
abundance: NA; v_gene: TRBV3-1/TRBV3-2; j_gene: TRBJ2-5; CDR3aa: CASSSSRLAGGVETQYF
abundance: NA; v_gene: TRBV12-5; j_gene: TRBJ2-7; CDR3aa: CASGLSTGLSQYEQYF
abundance: NA; v_gene: TRBV27; j_gene: TRBJ2-5; CDR3aa: CASSSGTGTAETQYF
abundance: NA; v_gene: TRBV14; j_gene: TRBJ2-2; CDR3aa: CASRPNGLNTGELFF
abundance: NA; v_gene: TRBV2; j_gene: TRBJ1-4; CDR3aa: CASSGTGDEKLFF
abundance: NA; v_gene: TRBV5-4; j_gene: TRBJ2-5; CDR3aa: CASSLELAQETQYF
abundance: NA; v_gene: TRBV18; j_gene: TRBJ1-3; CDR3aa: CASSPTPLSSGNTIYF
abundance: NA; v_gene: TRBV9; j_gene: TRBJ2-1; CDR3aa: CASSVGGTSGGASGEQFF
abundance: NA; v_gene: TRBV7-8; j_gene: TRBJ1-1; CDR3aa: CAIGGQGFGNTEAFF
abundance: NA; v_gene: TRBV19; j_gene: TRBJ1-1; CDR3aa: CASSPRTGKMNTEAFF
abundance: NA; v_gene: TRBV7-2; j_gene: TRBJ2-1; CDR3aa: CASSLYMVAGTSYNEQFF
abundance: NA; v_gene: TRBV19; j_gene: TRBJ1-5; CDR3aa: CAAGLGPQHF
abundance: few; v_gene: TRBV2; j_gene: TRBJ1-3; CDR3aa: CASSSGGQTSGNTIYF
abundance: NA; v_gene: TRBV7-9; j_gene: TRBJ1-1; CDR3aa: CASSSGQGRSTEAFF
abundance: NA; v_gene: TRBV2; j_gene: TRBJ2-1; CDR3aa: CASSELRGGASYNEQFF
abundance: NA; v_gene: TRBV29-1; j_gene: TRBJ1-1; CDR3aa: CSVGAGGAGREAFF
abundance: NA; v_gene: TRBV19; j_gene: TRBJ2-2; CDR3aa: CASRAGNLNTGELFF
abundance: NA; v_gene: TRBV12-3/TRBV12-4; j_gene: TRBJ1-2; CDR3aa: CASREQGRDGYTF
abundance: NA; v_gene: TRBV4-3; j_gene: TRBJ1-1; CDR3aa: CASSTYQTGTEAFF
abundance: once; v_gene: TRBV27; j_gene: TRBJ1-1; CDR3aa: CASSPWGGRDTEAFF
abundance: NA; v_gene: TRBV6-2/TRBV6-3; j_gene: TRBJ1-1; CDR3aa: CASSDPGQEAFF
abundance: NA; v_gene: TRBV29-1; j_gene: TRBJ2-7; CDR3aa: CSVGQGLGYEQYF
abundance: NA; v_gene: TRBV24-1; j_gene: TRBJ2-3; CDR3aa: CASGSGGAGTDTQYF
abundance: NA; v_gene: TRBV4-3; j_gene: TRBJ2-5; CDR3aa: CASSQARTRGETQYF
abundance: NA; v_gene: TRBV10-3; j_gene: TRBJ1-1; CDR3aa: CAISDRGRNTEAFF
abundance: NA; v_gene: TRBV19; j_gene: TRBJ2-3; CDR3aa: CASSYSSDTQYF